These 22 T cell receptor beta chains were all obtained from the same sample, sequenced in a study of blood T cell repertoires in COVID-19. Produced via immunoSEQ multiplex PCR; TCRdb's table is partial and in-frame only. The repertoire has about 55,000 clones, about four fifths of them found once; the top ten carry 5.9%. The sequencing sample was made of peripheral blood. These receptors came from a human donor in a cohort sampled during active or convalescent COVID-19.

The CDR3 sequence is CASSGAGVRNTEAFF. The CDR3 nucleotides read TGTGCCAGCAGCGGCGCCGGGGTCAGGAACACTGAAGCTTTCTTT. The chain links TRBV9 to TRBJ1-1; D ambiguous. Germline assignment: CDR1 SGDLS and CDR2 YYNGEE. The CDR3 has 15 residues. V was shortened by 3 bases and J by 1 base, with 13 bases between the two germline ends.

The chain carries TRBV3-1 (or the pseudogene TRBV3-2) and TRBJ2-1, with 11 bases aligning to TRBD2. CDR1 and CDR2 (germline): LGHDT, YNNKEL (reference sequence). Unmatched junction bases numbered 5, after V lost 3 bases and J lost 7 bases. CDR3 length: 15 residues. The CDR3 DNA sequence: TGTGCCAGCAGCCATTTAGCGGGGGGGCAAAATGAGCAGTTCTTC. The encoded protein is CASSHLAGGQNEQFF.

This clone was seen once. The CDR3 nucleotides read TGTGCCTGGAGTGTACGGGGGGCTGGGGCCAACGTCCTGACTTTC. Its protein product is CAWSVRGAGANVLTF. The chain employs TRBV30 and TRBJ2-6; 7 bases align to TRBD2. Trimming took 0 bases from V and 2 from J; bases not matched to a gene: 1. The CDR3 has 15 amino acids. Germline values: CDR1 GTSNPN, CDR2 SVGIG (reference sequence).

The chain combines TRBV30 with TRBJ1-5; D is unclear. V was cut by 0 bases and J by 1 base, with 13 bases left in between. There are 16 residues in the CDR3. CDR1 GTSNPN and CDR2 SVGIG come from the germline V gene (reference sequence). CDR3 sequence reads: CAWSVPHRLSNQPQHF. DNA of the CDR3: TGTGCCTGGAGTGTACCTCACAGATTGAGCAATCAGCCCCAGCATTTT.

The genes are TRBV6-5 and TRBJ2-3; tentatively, D is TRBD1 (6 bases). This CDR3 has 15 residues. V was pared by 7 bases and J by 3 bases, with 17 bases between. Germline V gene data show CDR1 as MNHEY and CDR2 as SVGAGI. The CDR3 DNA reads as TGTGCCAGCACCCAACGAGGGGGTTCTACAGATACGCAGTATTTT. It is translated as CASTQRGGSTDTQYF.

The chain couples TRBV6-5 to TRBJ2-1; no definite D call. V lost 0 bases, J lost 2 bases, and 8 bases lay in between. In germline, CDR1 is MNHEY, CDR2 SVGAGI. The length of the CDR3 is 15 residues. The CDR3 DNA reads as TGTGCCAGCAGTTACTCTAACTTCCCCTACAATGAGCAGTTCTTC. Its protein is CASSYSNFPYNEQFF.

In its sample, this clone was seen once. The chain combines TRBV29-1 with TRBJ2-1; the match to TRBD2 covers 10 bases. V shed 1 base and J 0 bases; nucleotides not matched to a gene: 9. The V gene's germline CDR1 is SQVTM and CDR2 ANQGSEA. The CDR3 has 18 amino acids. As DNA, the CDR3 is TGCAGCGTTGAAGGCTTTAGCGGGGGGCCATTCTCCTACAATGAGCAGTTCTTC. Translation: CSVEGFSGGPFSYNEQFF.

The genes are TRBV4-3 and TRBJ1-5; 8 bases are shared with TRBD1. CDR3 length equals 17 residues. V was pared by 0 bases and J by 6 bases, with 10 bases of the junction left unmatched. Germline assignment: CDR1 LGHNA and CDR2 YSLEER. CDR3 residues: CASSQDGTGKRTQPQHF. The CDR3 region has the DNA TGCGCCAGCAGCCAAGATGGGACAGGAAAACGGACTCAGCCCCAGCATTTT.

The chain combines TRBV6-2 or TRBV6-3 with TRBJ2-3; D possibly corresponds to TRBD1 (7 bases). There are 17 residues in the CDR3. The V end was cut by 2 bases, the J end by 2 bases, with 17 bases between. Per the germline V gene, CDR1 is MNHEY and CDR2 is SVGEGT. In DNA form, the CDR3 reads TGTGCCAGCAGTTACCGACAGGGCGGGATGGACACAGATACGCAGTATTTT. Its translation: CASSYRQGGMDTDTQYF.

The chain recombines TRBV4-1 with TRBJ2-3; TRBD1 matches 10 bases. With 4 bases clipped from V and 3 bases from J, the junction kept 4 bases outside the gene matches. Germline V lookup: CDR1 MGHRA, CDR2 YSYEKL. The CDR3 is 15 residues long. The CDR3 DNA reads TGCGCCAGCAGCCCTCGACAGGGGGCAACAGATACGCAGTATTTT. It is translated as CASSPRQGATDTQYF.

Only one count was recorded for this clone. V and J are TRBV27 and TRBJ1-5, with TRBD1 identical over 8 bases. Trimming cost V 5 bases and J 6 bases; bases outside gene matches: 9. The CDR3 length is 15 residues. CDR1 MNHEY and CDR2 SMNVEV come from the germline V gene (reference sequence). CDR3 residues: CASSRRQGRGQPQHF. Here the CDR3 DNA reads TGTGCCAGCAGTCGGAGACAGGGGAGAGGTCAGCCCCAGCATTTT.

The chain joins TRBV25-1 to TRBJ1-2; 7 positions agree with TRBD1. CDR3 length equals 14 residues. From germline, CDR1 is MGHDK and CDR2 SYGVNS. Trimming removed 4 bases from V and 0 bases from J; junction bases left unmatched: 2. The CDR3 spells CASSGQGSNYGYTF. CDR3 DNA: TGTGCCAGCAGTGGACAGGGCTCTAACTATGGCTACACCTTC.

V gene TRBV9 combines with J gene TRBJ1-1, with D possibly being TRBD1 (5 bases). Trimming removed 2 bases from V and 1 base from J, with 9 bases in between. The CDR3 loop spans 14 amino acids. Germline CDR1 and CDR2: SGDLS and YYNGEE. The CDR3 here is CASSVGGSNTEAFF. In DNA form, the CDR3 reads TGTGCCAGCAGCGTTGGGGGGTCGAACACTGAAGCTTTCTTT.

This chain joins TRBV9 and TRBJ1-1; D may be TRBD1 (6 bases). The CDR3 is 13 amino acids. Germline V gives CDR1 SGDLS, CDR2 YYNGEE. Trimming took 3 bases from V and 2 from J, leaving 8 bases between them. Here the CDR3 DNA reads TGTGCCAGCAGCGCACAGGGAAACACTGAAGCTTTCTTT. As protein: CASSAQGNTEAFF.

The rearrangement joins TRBV12-5 to TRBJ1-1; 7 nucleotides match TRBD1. The CDR3 extends over 13 amino acids. Germline CDR1 reads LGHNT; CDR2 reads FRNRAP. J was trimmed by 7 bases and V by 5 bases; bases with no gene match: 7. The chain's CDR3 is CASGPARTGEAFF. The CDR3 DNA follows: TGTGCTAGTGGTCCTGCCCGGACAGGTGAAGCTTTCTTT.

CDR3 nucleotides: TGTGCCAGCAGTTCCCCCCTAAGTGGGGCTACCTGGTCCTACAATGAGCAGTTCTTC. Its protein product is CASSSPLSGATWSYNEQFF. V usage is TRBV27 and J usage is TRBJ2-1, with a weak D call TRBD1 (5 bases). The germline gives CDR1 MNHEY, CDR2 SMNVEV (reference sequence). This CDR3 comprises 19 residues. Trimming shortened V by 4 bases and J by 1 base, and 23 bases separated the two germline ends.

This rearrangement joins TRBV7-2 to TRBJ1-3, with D uncertain. The CDR3 length is 16 residues. Germline CDR1 SGHTA, CDR2 FQGNSA. The V and J ends lost 5 bases and 0 bases respectively, with 14 bases between them. Here the CDR3 reads CASSPLVVSSGNTIYF. CDR3 in DNA: TGTGCCAGCAGCCCCCTGGTGGTGAGCTCTGGAAACACCATATATTTT.

This chain connects TRBV5-6 to TRBJ1-5; TRBD1 is a possible D gene (5 bases). V was trimmed by 4 bases and J by 5 bases, leaving 16 bases between them. CDR1 and CDR2 from the germline V gene are SGHDT and YYEEEE. The CDR3 has 15 residues. In nucleotides, the CDR3 is TGTGCCAGCAGCCCTTCCGGGACTCAATATCAGCCCCAGCATTTT. Translated: CASSPSGTQYQPQHF.

The V call is TRBV9, the J call TRBJ1-6; 7 positions match TRBD1. The CDR3 is 16 residues long. Losses at the gene ends were 0 bases for V and 10 bases for J; bases not matched to a gene: 10. Germline V gene data show CDR1 as SGDLS and CDR2 as YYNGEE. This CDR3 is CASSVAGVTGESPLHF. Written as DNA, the CDR3 is TGTGCCAGCAGCGTAGCCGGCGTTACAGGGGAGTCACCCCTCCACTTT.

The chain combines TRBV6-4 with TRBJ2-5, with D possibly TRBD1 on 5 matching bases. This CDR3 region has 14 residues. Trimming pared 10 bases from V and 1 base from J, leaving 16 bases between. Per germline, CDR1 MRHNA and CDR2 SNTAGT. The CDR3 sequence: CATIGAWGQETQYF. The CDR3, as DNA: TGTGCCACAATAGGGGCCTGGGGCCAAGAGACCCAGTACTTC.

Notes on this clone: A junction boundary mismatches the germline segment, possibly from a read error. This chain uses TRBV5-8 with TRBJ2-7; the match to TRBD2 covers 7 bases. The germline V gene has CDR1 SGHTS and CDR2 YDEGEE. The CDR3 is 15 amino acids. The CDR3, as DNA: TGTGCCAGCCGCTTGGCGGGAGCAGGCGCCTACGAGCAGTACTTC. This translates into CASRLAGAGAYEQYF.

The chain links TRBV5-6 to TRBJ2-7; TRBD2 agrees at 8 bases. Germline assignment: CDR1 SGHDT and CDR2 YYEEEE. J gave up 2 bases and V 0 bases, and 4 bases lay outside the gene matches. The CDR3 contains 15 residues. The CDR3, as DNA: TGTGCCAGCAGCTTGGGTGTTAGCGGGACCTACGAGCAGTACTTC. Translating it yields CASSLGVSGTYEQYF.